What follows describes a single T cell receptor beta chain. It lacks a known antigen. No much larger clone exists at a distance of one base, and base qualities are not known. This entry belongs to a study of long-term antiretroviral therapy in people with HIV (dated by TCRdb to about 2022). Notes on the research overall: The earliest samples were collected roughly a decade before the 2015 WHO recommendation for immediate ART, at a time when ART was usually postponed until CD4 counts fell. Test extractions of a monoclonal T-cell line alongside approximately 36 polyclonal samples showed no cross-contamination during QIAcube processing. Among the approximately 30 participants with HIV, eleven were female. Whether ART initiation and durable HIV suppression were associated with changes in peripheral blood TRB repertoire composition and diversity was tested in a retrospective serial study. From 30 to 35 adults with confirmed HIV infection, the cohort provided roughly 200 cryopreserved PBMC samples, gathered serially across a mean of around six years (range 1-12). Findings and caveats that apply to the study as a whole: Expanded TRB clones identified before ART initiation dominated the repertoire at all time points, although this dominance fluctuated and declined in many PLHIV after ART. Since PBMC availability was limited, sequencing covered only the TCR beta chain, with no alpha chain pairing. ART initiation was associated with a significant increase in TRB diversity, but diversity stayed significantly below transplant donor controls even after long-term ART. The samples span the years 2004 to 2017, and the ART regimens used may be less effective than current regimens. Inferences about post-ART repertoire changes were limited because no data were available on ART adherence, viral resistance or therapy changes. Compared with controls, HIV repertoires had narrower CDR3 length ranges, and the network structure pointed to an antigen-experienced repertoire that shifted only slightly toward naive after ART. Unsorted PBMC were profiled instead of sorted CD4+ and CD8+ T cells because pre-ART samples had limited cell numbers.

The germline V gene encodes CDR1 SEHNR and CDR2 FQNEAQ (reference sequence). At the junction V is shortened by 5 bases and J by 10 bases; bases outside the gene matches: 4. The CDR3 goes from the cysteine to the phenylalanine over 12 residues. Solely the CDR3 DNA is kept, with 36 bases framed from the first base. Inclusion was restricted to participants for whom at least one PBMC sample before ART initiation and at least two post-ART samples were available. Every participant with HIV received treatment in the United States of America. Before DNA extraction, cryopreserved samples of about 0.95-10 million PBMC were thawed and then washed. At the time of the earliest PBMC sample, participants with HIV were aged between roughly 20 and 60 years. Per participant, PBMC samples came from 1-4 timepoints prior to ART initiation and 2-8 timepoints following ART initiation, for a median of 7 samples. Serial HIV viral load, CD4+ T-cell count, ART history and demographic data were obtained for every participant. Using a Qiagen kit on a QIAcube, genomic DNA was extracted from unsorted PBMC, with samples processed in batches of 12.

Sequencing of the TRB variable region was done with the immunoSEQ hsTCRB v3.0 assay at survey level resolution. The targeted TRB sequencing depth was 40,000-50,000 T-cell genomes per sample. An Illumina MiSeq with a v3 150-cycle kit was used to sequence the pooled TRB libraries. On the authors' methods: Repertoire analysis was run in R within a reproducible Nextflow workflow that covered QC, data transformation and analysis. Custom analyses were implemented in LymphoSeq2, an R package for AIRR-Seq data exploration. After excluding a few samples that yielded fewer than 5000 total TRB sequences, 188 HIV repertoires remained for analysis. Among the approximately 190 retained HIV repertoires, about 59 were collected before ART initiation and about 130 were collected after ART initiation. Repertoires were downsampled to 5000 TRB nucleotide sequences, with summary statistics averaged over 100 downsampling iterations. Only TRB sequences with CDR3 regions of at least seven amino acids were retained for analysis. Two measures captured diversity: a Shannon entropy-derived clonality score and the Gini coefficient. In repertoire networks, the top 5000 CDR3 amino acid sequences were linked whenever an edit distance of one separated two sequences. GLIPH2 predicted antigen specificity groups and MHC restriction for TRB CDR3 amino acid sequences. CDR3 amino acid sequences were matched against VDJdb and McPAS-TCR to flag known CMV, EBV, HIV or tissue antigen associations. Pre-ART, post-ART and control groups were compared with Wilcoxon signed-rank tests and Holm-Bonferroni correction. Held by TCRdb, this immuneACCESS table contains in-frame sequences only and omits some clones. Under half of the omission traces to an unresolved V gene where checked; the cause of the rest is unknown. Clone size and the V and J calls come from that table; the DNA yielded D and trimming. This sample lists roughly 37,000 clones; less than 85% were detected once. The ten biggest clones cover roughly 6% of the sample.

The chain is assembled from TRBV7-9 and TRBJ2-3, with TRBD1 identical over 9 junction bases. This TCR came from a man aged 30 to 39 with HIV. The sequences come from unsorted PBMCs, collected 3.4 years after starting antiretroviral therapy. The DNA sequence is TGTGCCAGCAGCCTTAACAGGGGGCCGCAGTATTTT. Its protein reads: CASSLNRGPQYF.